Below are 19 T cell receptor beta chains sequenced from a single sample in a study of shared clonotypes between healthy human individuals. TCRdb's copy holds only in-frame clones and misses some; the assay was immunoSEQ multiplex PCR. The profile shows a few hundred thousand clones, just over 65% of them singletons. Sequenced input: memory CD4+ T cells sorted from blood. Subset described: CD45RA-negative fraction. These receptors originate from a man aged 25 to 45 in good health.

This clone was found a few times. CDR3: CASSLAQGALNEQYF. CDR3 nucleotides: TGTGCCAGCAGCTTAGCCCAGGGGGCTTTAAACGAGCAGTACTTC. The chain links TRBV7-6 to TRBJ2-7; 8 bases agree with TRBD1. V shed 0 bases, J shed 5 bases, and the junction held 6 bases outside the gene matches. The CDR3 consists of 15 residues. In germline, CDR1 is SGHVS, CDR2 FNYEAQ. The full variable domain, with the rest looked up from reference TRBV7-6 and TRBJ2-7, is GAGVSQSPRYKVTKRGQDVALRCDPISGHVSLYWYRQALGQGPEFLTYFNYEAQQDKSGLPNDRFSAERPEGSISTLTIQRTEQRDSAMYRCASSLAQGALNEQYFGPGTRLTVT.

The V gene is TRBV29-1, the J gene TRBJ2-7, with D hard to call. Germline lookup yields CDR1 SQVTM and CDR2 ANQGSEA. V was pared by 4 bases and J by 7 bases, with 14 bases between. The CDR3 loop spans 12 amino acids. CDR3 sequence (DNA): TGCAGCGTTGTCCCTAGTTCATCGGAGCAGTACTTC. Translating it yields CSVVPSSSEQYF.

The chain has TRBV29-1 and TRBJ2-3; 7 bases align to TRBD2. This CDR3 has 14 amino acids. Germline CDR1 reads SQVTM; CDR2 reads ANQGSEA. Germline trimming cut 6 bases from V and 6 bases from J; bases unmatched to any gene: 12. CDR3 DNA sequence: TGCAGCGTGGCCCAGGGTGGCGGGAGCGATACGCAGTATTTT. Its translation: CSVAQGGGSDTQYF.

This chain joins TRBV27 and TRBJ2-5; 8 nucleotides match TRBD2. The CDR3 totals 15 residues. After removal of 5 bases from V and 5 bases from J, the junction contained 10 bases not matched to a gene. Germline loops: CDR1 MNHEY, CDR2 SMNVEV (reference sequence). This chain's CDR3 is CASSPTRGADETQYF. The DNA of the CDR3 is TGTGCCAGCAGTCCCACGCGGGGGGCTGACGAGACCCAGTACTTC.

The chain employs TRBV14 and TRBJ2-1; D might be TRBD1 (6 bases). The V end lost 5 bases, the J end lost 4 bases, and 18 bases lay between the germline ends. The CDR3 is 16 amino acids. Germline CDR1 is SGHDN and CDR2 is FVKESK. CDR3 bases: TGTGCCAGCAGCAGATACGAACGACAGGATTACAATGAGCAGTTCTTC. It codes for CASSRYERQDYNEQFF.

The rearrangement uses TRBV20-1 and TRBJ2-5; D possibly corresponds to TRBD2 (6 bases). The V end was cut by 3 bases, the J end by 5 bases, with 7 bases between. The CDR3 is 11 residues long. CDR1 and CDR2 from the germline V gene are DFQATT and SNEGSKA (reference sequence). CDR3 region: CSASGGETQYF. CDR3 coding DNA: TGCAGTGCTAGTGGGGGGGAGACCCAGTACTTC.

The chain couples TRBV6-1 to TRBJ1-2; D possibly corresponds to TRBD1 (5 bases). In germline, CDR1 is MNHNS, CDR2 SASEGT. Trimming removed 6 bases from V and 5 bases from J, with 16 bases in between. This CDR3 spans 14 amino acids. CDR3 sequence (DNA): TGTGCCAGCAGGACTCGGGGCGATAGGTATGGCTACACCTTC. Its protein is CASRTRGDRYGYTF.

The genes are TRBV5-4 and TRBJ1-2, with D unresolved. Germline lookup yields CDR1 SGHNT and CDR2 YYREEE (reference sequence). Trimming removed 1 base at V and 0 bases at J, with 10 bases between. CDR3 length equals 15 residues. CDR3 amino acids: CASSLPPATNYGYTF. CDR3 nucleotide sequence: TGTGCCAGCAGCTTGCCCCCCGCGACTAACTATGGCTACACCTTC.

The chain carries TRBV18 and TRBJ2-7, with 10 bases matching TRBD1. The germline CDR1 and CDR2 sequences are KGHSH and LQKENI. CDR3 length: 15 amino acids. V lost 6 bases and J lost 3; bases outside the gene matches: 8. CDR3: CASSGQGSGSYEQYF. CDR3 nucleotides: TGTGCCAGCTCGGGACAGGGGTCGGGAAGCTACGAGCAGTACTTC.

The chain carries TRBV7-9 and TRBJ1-1; 7 bases agree with TRBD1. Trimming cost V 0 bases and J 0 bases; bases outside gene matches: 1. The CDR3 spans 15 residues. From germline, CDR1 is SEHNR and CDR2 FQNEAQ (reference sequence). The CDR3 here is CASSLAGTVNTEAFF. CDR3 DNA: TGTGCCAGCAGCTTAGCCGGGACAGTGAACACTGAAGCTTTCTTT.

V and J are TRBV21-1 and TRBJ1-5; TRBD1, the table's D call, was not compared with the DNA. TRBV21-1 is a pseudogene segment. This CDR3 spans 15 amino acids. The CDR3 region has the DNA TGTGCCAGCAGCAAAGGGACAGGGGGGAATCAGCCCCAGCATTTT. Encoded protein: CASSKGTGGNQPQHF.

This chain connects TRBV2 to TRBJ1-1, with D uncertain. The V and J ends lost 1 base and 4 bases respectively, with 10 bases between them. The CDR3 extends over 14 amino acids. Germline values: CDR1 SNHLY, CDR2 FYNNEI. The CDR3 DNA reads as TGTGCCAGCAGTGAAGAGATATGGGCCACTGAAGCTTTCTTT. The encoded protein is CASSEEIWATEAFF.

The chain couples TRBV9 to TRBJ2-6, with TRBD1 identical over 9 bases. The V gene's germline CDR1 is SGDLS and CDR2 YYNGEE. The junction had 8 bases not matched to a gene; V was cut back by 0 bases and J by 1 base. This CDR3 is built from 19 residues. The chain's CDR3 is CASSVAHGTGLSGANVLTF. CDR3 nucleotide sequence: TGTGCCAGCAGCGTAGCTCACGGGACAGGGTTGTCTGGGGCCAACGTCCTGACTTTC.

The chain carries TRBV7-9 and TRBJ1-3, with D unresolved. The CDR3 length is 14 residues. V lost 6 bases, J lost 0 bases, and 9 bases lay in between. In germline, CDR1 is SEHNR, CDR2 FQNEAQ (reference sequence). CDR3 bases: TGTGCCAGCAGTCGAACAGACTCTGGAAACACCATATATTTT. Translation gives CASSRTDSGNTIYF. The complete variable domain, with remaining parts taken from reference TRBV7-9 and TRBJ1-3, reads DTGVSQNPRHKITKRGQNVTFRCDPISEHNRLYWYRQTLGQGPEFLTYFQNEAQLEKSRLLSDRFSAERPKGSFSTLEIQRTEQGDSAMYLCASSRTDSGNTIYFGEGSWLTVV.

This rearrangement joins TRBV6-5 to TRBJ1-2; the D is unclear. Trimming took off 0 bases at V and 6 bases at J, with 8 bases between the two ends. This CDR3 contains 13 residues. Germline CDR1 MNHEY, CDR2 SVGAGI. CDR3 sequence reads: CASSYSTGDGYTF. CDR3 sequence (DNA): TGTGCCAGCAGTTACTCGACTGGGGATGGCTACACCTTC.

V and J are TRBV29-1 and TRBJ1-1; weak D call: TRBD1 (5 bases). V lost 0 bases and J lost 1, with 6 bases in between. The CDR3 runs to 13 residues. Germline V gene sequence: CDR1 SQVTM, CDR2 ANQGSEA. In DNA form, the CDR3 reads TGCAGCGTTGAAGAGCAGGGGAACACTGAAGCTTTCTTT. This encodes CSVEEQGNTEAFF. Full variable domain (rest looked up from reference TRBV29-1 and TRBJ1-1): SAVISQKPSRDICQRGTSLTIQCQVDSQVTMMFWYRQQPGQSLTLIATANQGSEATYESGFVIDKFPISRPNLTFSTLTVSNMSPEDSSIYLCSVEEQGNTEAFFGQGTRLTVV.

This clone was picked up a small number of times. The chain uses TRBV5-4 and TRBJ1-2, with 7 bases aligning to TRBD1. Germline V gene lookup returns CDR1 SGHNT and CDR2 YYREEE (reference sequence). V lost 4 bases and J lost 4; bases outside the gene matches: 13. This CDR3 contains 16 residues. The CDR3 is CASSTKETGRFYGYTF. Written as DNA, the CDR3 is TGTGCCAGCAGCACGAAGGAGACAGGGAGATTCTATGGCTACACCTTC.

This clone has just one count. The chain is built from TRBV20-1 and TRBJ2-1, with a weak D call TRBD2 (6 bases). The CDR3 extends over 11 amino acids. CDR1 and CDR2 from the germline V gene are DFQATT and SNEGSKA (reference sequence). V dropped 3 bases and J dropped 9 bases, with 9 bases sitting between them. The DNA of the CDR3 is TGCAGTGCTAGCTGGGAGGTTGAGCAGTTCTTC. Protein sequence: CSASWEVEQFF.

J is TRBJ2-7 and V is TRBV5-6; D is unclear. The CDR3 loop spans 12 amino acids. The V end lost 1 base, the J end lost 5 bases, and 7 bases lay between the germline ends. CDR1 and CDR2 (germline): SGHDT, YYEEEE. CDR3 bases: TGTGCCAGCAGCTTGATAGATAACGAGCAGTACTTC. Its protein product is CASSLIDNEQYF.